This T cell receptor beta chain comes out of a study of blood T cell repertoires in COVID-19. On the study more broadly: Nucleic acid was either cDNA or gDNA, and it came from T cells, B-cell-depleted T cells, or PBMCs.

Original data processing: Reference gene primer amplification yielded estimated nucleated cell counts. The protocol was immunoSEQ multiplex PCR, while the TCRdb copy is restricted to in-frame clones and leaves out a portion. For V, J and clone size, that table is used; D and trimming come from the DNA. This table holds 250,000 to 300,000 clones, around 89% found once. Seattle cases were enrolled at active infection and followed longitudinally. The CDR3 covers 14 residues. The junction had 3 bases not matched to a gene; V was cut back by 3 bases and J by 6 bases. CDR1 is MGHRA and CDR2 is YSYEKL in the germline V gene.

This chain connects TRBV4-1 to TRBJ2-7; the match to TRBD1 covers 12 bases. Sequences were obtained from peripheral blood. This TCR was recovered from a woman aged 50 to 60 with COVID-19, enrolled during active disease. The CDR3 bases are TGCGCCAGCAGCCAGGGACAGGGGGCGCTCGAGCAGTACTTC. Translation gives CASSQGQGALEQYF.